The present entry profiles one TCR beta chain with its context. Its antigen is unidentified. V was cut by 3 bases and J by 4 bases, with 9 bases left in between. Germline CDR1 is SNHLY and CDR2 is FYNNEI. The CDR3 covers 14 residues. Through a sample-barcoded 5' primer and a J-beta primer mix, a second PCR was run for about 6 to 12 cycles. In TCRdb, the 5' RACE reads were re-called with MiXCR into one record per CDR3 protein. The top ten clones hold around 2.9% of a sample with more than 650,000 distinct CDR3 sequences, more than 25% of them seen once. The sample belongs to a study of blood T cells in healthy people across ages. Study-wide results and limits: Older age went with lower TCR beta diversity per million T cells, in a roughly linear way.

These data were likewise used in another study, on T cells of mothers and their children.

The rearrangement uses TRBV2 and TRBJ1-4; D not certain. The TCR comes from a boy aged 10-17 years in good health. Material for sequencing was blood. CDR3 DNA sequence: TGTGCCAGCAGTGACCTAATGCATAATGAAAAACTGTTTTTT. Translation gives CASSDLMHNEKLFF.